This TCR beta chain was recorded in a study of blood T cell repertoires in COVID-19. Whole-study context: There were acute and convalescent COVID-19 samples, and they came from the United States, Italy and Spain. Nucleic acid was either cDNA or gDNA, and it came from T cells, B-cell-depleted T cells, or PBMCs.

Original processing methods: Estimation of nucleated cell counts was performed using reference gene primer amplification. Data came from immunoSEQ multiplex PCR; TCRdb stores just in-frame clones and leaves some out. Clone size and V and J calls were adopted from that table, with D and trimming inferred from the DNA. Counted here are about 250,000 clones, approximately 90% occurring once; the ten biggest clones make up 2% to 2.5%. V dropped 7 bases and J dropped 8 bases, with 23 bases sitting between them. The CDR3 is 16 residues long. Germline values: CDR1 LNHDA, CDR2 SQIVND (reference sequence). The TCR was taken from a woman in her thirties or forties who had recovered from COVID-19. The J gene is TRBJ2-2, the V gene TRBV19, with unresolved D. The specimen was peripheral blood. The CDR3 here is CASKDQVLLSGGELFF. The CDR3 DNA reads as TGTGCCAGTAAAGACCAGGTCCTGCTGTCAGGAGGGGAGCTGTTTTTT.